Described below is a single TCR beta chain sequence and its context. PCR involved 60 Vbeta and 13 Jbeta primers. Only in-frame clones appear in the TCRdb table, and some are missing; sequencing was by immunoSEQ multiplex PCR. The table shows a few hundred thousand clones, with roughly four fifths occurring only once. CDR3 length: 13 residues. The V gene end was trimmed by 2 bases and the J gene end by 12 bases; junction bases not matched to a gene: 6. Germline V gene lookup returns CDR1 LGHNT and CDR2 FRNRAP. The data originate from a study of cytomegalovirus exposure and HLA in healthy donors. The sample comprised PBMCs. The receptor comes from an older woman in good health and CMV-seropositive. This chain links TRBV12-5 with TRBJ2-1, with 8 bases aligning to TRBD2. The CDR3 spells CASGLLAGGRQFF. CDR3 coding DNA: TGTGCTAGTGGTTTGTTGGCGGGAGGCCGGCAGTTCTTC.